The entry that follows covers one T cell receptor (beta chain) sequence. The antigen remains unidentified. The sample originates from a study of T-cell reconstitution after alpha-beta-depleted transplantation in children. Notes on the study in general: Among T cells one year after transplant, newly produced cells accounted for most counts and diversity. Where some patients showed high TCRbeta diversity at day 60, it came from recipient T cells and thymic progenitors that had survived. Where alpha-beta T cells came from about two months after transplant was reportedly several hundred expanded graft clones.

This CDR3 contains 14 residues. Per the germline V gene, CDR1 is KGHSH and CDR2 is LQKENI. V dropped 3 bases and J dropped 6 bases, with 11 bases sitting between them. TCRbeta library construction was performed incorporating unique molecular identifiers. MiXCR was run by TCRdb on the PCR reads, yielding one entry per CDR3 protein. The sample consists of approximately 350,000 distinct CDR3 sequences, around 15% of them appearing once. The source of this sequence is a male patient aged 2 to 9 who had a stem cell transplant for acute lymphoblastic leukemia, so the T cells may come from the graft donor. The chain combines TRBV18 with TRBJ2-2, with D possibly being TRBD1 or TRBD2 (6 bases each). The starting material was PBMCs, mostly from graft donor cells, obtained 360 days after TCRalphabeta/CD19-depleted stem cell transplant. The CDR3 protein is CASSPRDNPGELFF. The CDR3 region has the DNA TGTGCCAGCTCACCGCGGGACAACCCCGGGGAGCTGTTTTTT.